The 9 T cell receptor beta chains below come from one sample, sequenced in a study of cytotoxic CD8 clonotypes in ibrutinib-treated CLL. TCRdb's table, derived via immunoSEQ multiplex PCR, lists solely in-frame clones and lacks some. The repertoire holds 130,000 or so clones, with 80% to 90% as singletons. The sample consisted of PBMCs, taken after 24 months of ibrutinib treatment. The receptor set was obtained from a human donor with chronic lymphocytic leukemia.

In DNA form, the CDR3 reads TGCGCCAGCAACCCGGGGTTCTCAGATACGCAGTATTTT. This sequence encodes CASNPGFSDTQYF. The rearrangement joins TRBV5-1 to TRBJ2-3, with D tentatively TRBD2 (5 bases). Germline assignment: CDR1 SGHRS and CDR2 YFSETQ. This CDR3 is built from 13 residues. With 6 bases removed from V and 4 bases from J, the gap between germline ends came to 12 bases.

The chain's CDR3 is CASSPLDQPQHF. CDR3 nucleotides: TGTGCCAGCAGTCCCTTGGATCAGCCCCAGCATTTT. The chain employs TRBV28 and TRBJ1-5; no definite D call. Per germline, CDR1 MDHEN and CDR2 SYDVKM. V lost 5 bases, J lost 5 bases, and 7 bases lay in between. The CDR3 contains 12 residues. Combining the CDR3 with reference TRBV28 and TRBJ1-5 gives the whole variable domain DVKVTQSSRYLVKRTGEKVFLECVQDMDHENMFWYRQDPGLGLRLIYFSYDVKMKEKGDIPEGYSVSREKKERFSLILESASTNQTSMYLCASSPLDQPQHFGDGTRLSIL.

V gene TRBV18 combines with J gene TRBJ2-7; D tentatively reads TRBD1 or TRBD2 (5 bases each). In germline, CDR1 is KGHSH, CDR2 LQKENI. V lost 3 bases and J 0 bases, leaving 12 bases between the germline ends. The CDR3 loop spans 15 amino acids. CDR3 in DNA: TGTGCCAGCTCACCTTTGGGGACGGACTCCTACGAGCAGTACTTC. Protein product: CASSPLGTDSYEQYF.

The V and J genes are TRBV27 and TRBJ1-6; D is unresolved. The CDR3 is 15 residues long. Trimming cost V 7 bases and J 5 bases, with 15 bases left between them. Germline V gene lookup returns CDR1 MNHEY and CDR2 SMNVEV (reference sequence). Here the CDR3 reads CASIWTVGDNSPLHF. DNA for the CDR3: TGTGCCAGCATATGGACGGTGGGAGATAATTCACCCCTCCACTTT.

V gene TRBV2 combines with J gene TRBJ2-5; D may match TRBD1 or TRBD2 (5 bases each). Germline V gene data show CDR1 as SNHLY and CDR2 as FYNNEI. With 5 bases removed from V and 4 bases from J, the gap between germline ends came to 14 bases. The CDR3 is 14 residues long. The CDR3 loop reads CASSLDSGRETQYF. For the CDR3, the DNA is TGTGCCAGCAGTTTAGACAGTGGGAGAGAGACCCAGTACTTC.

The J gene is TRBJ2-7, the V gene TRBV20-1, with D unclear. V shed 7 bases and J shed 4 bases, with 2 bases lying between them. This CDR3 is 8 amino acids long. Germline values: CDR1 DFQATT, CDR2 SNEGSKA (reference sequence). In DNA form, the CDR3 reads TGCAGTGTTTACGAGCAGTACTTC. This encodes CSVYEQYF.

The rearrangement links TRBV7-9 to TRBJ1-2, with D maybe TRBD1 (5 bases). The CDR3 spans 19 residues. CDR1 and CDR2 from the germline V gene are SEHNR and FQNEAQ (reference sequence). The V and J ends lost 4 bases and 0 bases respectively, with 24 bases between them. The CDR3 loop is CASSSSLRQLPLPNYGYTF. The CDR3 nucleotides are TGTGCCAGCAGCTCATCCCTCCGACAGCTTCCCCTCCCTAACTATGGCTACACCTTC.

This chain links TRBV4-3 with TRBJ1-2, with 8 bases aligning to TRBD1. Germline CDR1 reads LGHNA; CDR2 reads YSLEER. The CDR3 extends over 14 amino acids. V dropped 4 bases and J dropped 4; count of bases not matched to a gene: 5. CDR3 region: CASSPDRGGYGYTF. CDR3 bases: TGCGCCAGCAGCCCAGACAGGGGTGGCTATGGCTACACCTTC.

The gene calls are TRBV19 and TRBJ1-5; TRBD1 might be the D (5 bases). Between the trimmed V and J ends, which lost 2 bases and 2 bases, there was a span of 13 bases. CDR1 and CDR2 from the germline V gene are LNHDA and SQIVND (reference sequence). The CDR3 is made up of 16 amino acids. The DNA of the CDR3 is TGTGCCAGTAGTATATTCGGGGGAATGCGCAATCAGCCCCAGCATTTT. Protein product: CASSIFGGMRNQPQHF.